Sequencing of this TCR beta chain was carried out in a study of T cell repertoires in cytomegalovirus infection. In the study overall: HLA-B-restricted CMV epitopes that are well studied were used alongside recently identified HLA-C-restricted ones. CMV infection plus the matching HLA type was flagged by public TCR beta signatures.

TCRdb reanalysed the reads using MiXCR and keeps one entry per CDR3 protein. The profile covers about 890,000 distinct CDR3 sequences, with approximately 31% appearing a single time and roughly 13% taken by the ten largest. This CDR3 has 16 residues. Germline CDR1 MNHEY, CDR2 SVGAGI. Trimming pared 6 bases from V and 1 base from J, leaving 15 bases between. Findings of the study overall: HLA-C-restricted TCR beta clonotypes specific for CMV led the ex vivo response. Identification of carriers of CMV plus the relevant HLA was performed using cumulative public TCR beta family frequency.

Concerning this clonotype itself: Antigen specificity is unknown.

The sample was cultured CD8+ T cells from PBMCs, taken from culture after CMV antigen stimulation. This TCR was sampled from a human donor in good health (CMV status not recorded). Some clones in this sample may be carry-over from other donors' samples. J is TRBJ2-2 and V is TRBV6-5; D unclear. The CDR3 nucleotides read TGTGCCAGCAGACCACTGCCTACCTTGAACACCGGGGAGCTGTTTTTT. As protein: CASRPLPTLNTGELFF.